The 27 T cell receptor beta chains listed next were all sequenced from one sample in a study of blood T cell repertoires in COVID-19. Method: immunoSEQ multiplex PCR; TCRdb's copy keeps in-frame clones and lacks some. Among around 100,000 clones listed, roughly nine tenths were seen once. Sequencing input: peripheral blood. All receptors derive from a man aged 45-60 years with acute or convalescent COVID-19.

The chain carries TRBV21-1 and TRBJ1-4; the table calls TRBD1, which could not be checked here. TRBV21-1 is a pseudogene. This CDR3 has 18 amino acids. The CDR3 DNA sequence: TGTGCCAGCAGCGTGATCCCGGGACATTCCGCAACTAATGAAAAACTGTTTTTT. Protein product: CASSVIPGHSATNEKLFF.

On this clone: A read error may produce the germline difference seen at one junction end. The V gene is TRBV11-1, the J gene TRBJ2-3; D not resolved. Germline CDR1 is SGHAT and CDR2 is FQDESV (reference sequence). The CDR3 runs to 16 residues. The CDR3 bases are TGTGCCAGCAGCTTTTACCGTGAGGAGAGCAGAGATACGCAGTATTTT. This encodes CASSFYREESRDTQYF.

V usage is TRBV18 and J usage is TRBJ1-1; D is perhaps TRBD1 (6 bases). The CDR3 length is 13 residues. V lost 5 bases to trimming and J lost 6 bases, with 13 bases between them. Germline lookup yields CDR1 KGHSH and CDR2 LQKENI. The CDR3: CASSSSGTSEAFF. The CDR3 DNA sequence: TGTGCCAGCTCATCATCCGGGACATCTGAAGCTTTCTTT.

V gene TRBV9 combines with J gene TRBJ2-2; 9 nucleotides align to TRBD1. The CDR3 consists of 16 residues. In germline, CDR1 is SGDLS, CDR2 YYNGEE. The V and J ends lost 3 bases and 4 bases, in that order; junction bases with no gene match: 7. This CDR3 reads CASSDHRGRGTGELFF. The CDR3, as DNA: TGTGCCAGCAGCGACCACAGGGGGCGAGGCACCGGGGAGCTGTTTTTT. The variable domain in full, with the rest retrieved from reference TRBV9 and TRBJ2-2, is DSGVTQTPKHLITATGQRVTLRCSPRSGDLSVYWYQQSLDQGLQFLIQYYNGEERAKGNILERFSAQQFPDLHSELNLSSLELGDSALYFCASSDHRGRGTGELFFGEGSRLTVL.

The J gene is TRBJ2-3, the V gene TRBV9; TRBD2 aligns across 10 bases. The trim removed 4 bases at V and 0 bases at J, leaving 8 bases unmatched. The length of the CDR3 is 17 residues. Germline-derived CDR1 and CDR2 are SGDLS and YYNGEE. DNA of the CDR3: TGTGCCAGCAGCTCCCGGGGAGCGGGGGGGAGCACAGATACGCAGTATTTT. Amino acid sequence: CASSSRGAGGSTDTQYF.

This rearrangement joins TRBV27 to TRBJ2-5; maybe TRBD1 (6 bases). There are 15 residues in the CDR3. The germline V gene has CDR1 MNHEY and CDR2 SMNVEV (reference sequence). Trimming cost V 2 bases and J 5 bases, with 15 bases left between them. The CDR3 nucleotides read TGTGCCAGCAGTTTAATTGGGGGCGGATTGGAGACCCAGTACTTC. Its translation is CASSLIGGGLETQYF.

This clone was detected only once. The chain recombines TRBV27 with TRBJ1-5; unclear D gene. The germline gives CDR1 MNHEY, CDR2 SMNVEV (reference sequence). There are 16 residues in the CDR3. The V end was cut by 3 bases, the J end by 1 base, with 13 bases between. CDR3 DNA: TGTGCCAGCAGTTTCCGGAGCCTGTCCAGCAATCAGCCCCAGCATTTT. The encoded protein is CASSFRSLSSNQPQHF.

A few counts support this clone. The V call is TRBV19, the J call TRBJ2-7; TRBD1 might be the D (5 bases). This CDR3 comprises 11 residues. From germline, CDR1 is LNHDA and CDR2 SQIVND (reference sequence). Trimming pared 8 bases from V and 4 bases from J, leaving 9 bases between. CDR3 amino acids: CASAGNYEQYF. The CDR3 DNA follows: TGTGCCAGTGCAGGGAATTACGAGCAGTACTTC.

This clone has just one count. The CDR3 DNA reads TGTGCCAGCAGCCCGTTATCTCCGGGGAACACCATATATTTT. It codes for CASSPLSPGNTIYF. The rearrangement joins TRBV3-1 (or the pseudogene TRBV3-2) to TRBJ1-3; no reliable D call. This CDR3 comprises 14 residues. Between the trimmed V and J ends, which lost 4 bases and 7 bases, there was a span of 14 bases. The V gene's germline CDR1 is LGHDT and CDR2 YNNKEL (reference sequence).

The gene calls are TRBV7-8 and TRBJ1-2, with TRBD1 matching 7 bases. Germline loops: CDR1 SGHVS, CDR2 FQNEAQ. V lost 2 bases, J lost 6 bases, and 0 bases stayed unmatched. The CDR3 is 12 amino acids. The CDR3 sequence is CASSLTGDGYTF. CDR3 coding DNA: TGTGCCAGCAGCTTAACAGGGGATGGCTACACCTTC. The full variable domain, with the rest looked up from reference TRBV7-8 and TRBJ1-2, is GAGVSQSPRYKVAKRGQDVALRCDPISGHVSLFWYQQALGQGPEFLTYFQNEAQLDKSGLPSDRFFAERPEGSVSTLKIQRTQQEDSAVYLCASSLTGDGYTFGSGTRLTVV.

This clone was counted a few times. V and J are TRBV28 and TRBJ1-2; D is perhaps TRBD1 (6 bases). With 4 bases removed from V and 6 bases from J, the gap between germline ends came to 18 bases. The germline CDR1 and CDR2 sequences are MDHEN and SYDVKM. This CDR3 has 15 amino acids. The CDR3 spells CASSSFGTGRDGYTF. Here the CDR3 DNA reads TGTGCCAGCAGTTCCTTCGGAACAGGGCGGGATGGCTACACCTTC.

The CDR3 DNA reads as TGTGCCAGCAGTCTCAGGGGGTTCTTCTCCTACGAGCAGTACTTC. This translates into CASSLRGFFSYEQYF. The rearrangement links TRBV27 to TRBJ2-7; 7 bases are shared with TRBD1. CDR1 and CDR2 (germline): MNHEY, SMNVEV (reference sequence). J was trimmed by 0 bases and V by 5 bases; bases with no gene match: 7. This CDR3 comprises 15 residues.

This clone was counted between two and nine times. The CDR3 DNA is TGTGCCAGTAGTATCGGGGCAGGGGGTAACTATGGCTACACCTTC. Translating it yields CASSIGAGGNYGYTF. The chain recombines TRBV19 with TRBJ1-2; 7 bases agree with TRBD1. From germline, CDR1 is LNHDA and CDR2 SQIVND (reference sequence). Trimming at V came to 3 bases and at J to 1 base, leaving 5 bases not matched to a gene. The CDR3 is 15 residues long.

The V gene is TRBV7-2, the J gene TRBJ2-7; TRBD1 aligns across 9 bases. Per the germline V gene, CDR1 is SGHTA and CDR2 is FQGNSA. CDR3 size: 15 residues. Trimming cost V 5 bases and J 3 bases; bases outside gene matches: 8. The CDR3 protein is CASSPTGQGRYEQYF. The CDR3 DNA reads TGTGCCAGCAGCCCTACGGGACAGGGCCGCTACGAGCAGTACTTC.

Remarks on this clone: The same CDR3 also results from other DNA sequences found in this sample. The V and J genes are TRBV7-9 and TRBJ2-7; 10 nucleotides agree with TRBD1. The germline V gene has CDR1 SEHNR and CDR2 FQNEAQ (reference sequence). Trimming at V came to 4 bases and at J to 0 bases, leaving 3 bases not matched to a gene. The CDR3 loop spans 15 amino acids. The CDR3 DNA reads as TGTGCCAGCAGCTCCAGGACAGGGGGCTCCTACGAGCAGTACTTC. Protein: CASSSRTGGSYEQYF.

The chain uses TRBV4-1 and TRBJ2-7; a weak D match, TRBD2 (7 bases). The CDR3 length is 14 residues. Per germline, CDR1 MGHRA and CDR2 YSYEKL. The V end was cut by 3 bases, the J end by 4 bases, with 13 bases between. The DNA for the CDR3 is TGCGCCAGCAGCCAGGGGGGGCTGGGGTACGAGCAGTACTTC. As protein: CASSQGGLGYEQYF.

J is TRBJ1-1 and V is TRBV2; D is unclear. The germline gives CDR1 SNHLY, CDR2 FYNNEI. The CDR3 spans 13 residues. V lost 6 bases and J 5 bases, leaving 13 bases between the germline ends. CDR3 region: CASRESHWTEAFF. The CDR3 region has the DNA TGTGCCAGCAGGGAATCTCACTGGACTGAAGCTTTCTTT.

The V and J genes are TRBV27 and TRBJ1-5, with 8 positions matching TRBD1. The CDR3 spans 14 residues. V lost 3 bases and J lost 7; bases outside the gene matches: 5. The germline gives CDR1 MNHEY, CDR2 SMNVEV (reference sequence). CDR3 in DNA: TGTGCCAGCAGTTTGGCCCAGGGGGCGCAGCCCCAGCATTTT. Its translation is CASSLAQGAQPQHF.

The chain is built from TRBV7-6 and TRBJ2-1, with 13 nucleotides matching TRBD2. CDR3 length equals 16 residues. V lost 4 bases, J lost 3 bases, and 3 bases stayed unmatched. CDR1 SGHVS and CDR2 FNYEAQ come from the germline V gene. CDR3 protein: CASSSGLAGIYNEQFF. The DNA of the CDR3 is TGTGCCAGCAGCTCGGGACTAGCGGGGATCTACAATGAGCAGTTCTTC.

The chain joins TRBV6-2 or TRBV6-3 to TRBJ1-5, with 8 bases aligning to TRBD1. CDR3 length: 16 amino acids. Looked up from germline, CDR1 is MNHEY and CDR2 is SVGEGT. The V gene end was trimmed by 5 bases and the J gene end by 5 bases; junction bases not matched to a gene: 11. The CDR3 DNA reads as TGTGCCAGCAGTCTTGCAGGGGGCATCTATCATCAGCCCCAGCATTTT. Translated, it gives CASSLAGGIYHQPQHF.

The rearrangement uses TRBV5-6 and TRBJ1-3; a weak D match, TRBD1 (5 bases). The CDR3 totals 16 residues. Deletions cut 0 bases from V and 0 bases from J, with 10 bases between. Germline V gene data show CDR1 as SGHDT and CDR2 as YYEEEE. The chain's CDR3 is CASSLVGARSGNTIYF. CDR3 nucleotide sequence: TGTGCCAGCAGCTTGGTAGGGGCCCGCTCTGGAAACACCATATATTTT.

The table lists this clone with a few counts. This chain joins TRBV3-1 (or the pseudogene TRBV3-2) and TRBJ1-2; the D gene is possibly TRBD1 (5 bases). Germline-derived CDR1 and CDR2 are LGHDT and YNNKEL (reference sequence). CDR3 length equals 15 residues. V was pared by 4 bases and J by 3 bases, with 15 bases between. The CDR3 reads CASSLRQDSYYGYTF. The DNA for the CDR3 is TGTGCCAGCAGCCTTAGACAAGACAGTTACTATGGCTACACCTTC.

CDR3 bases: TGTGCCAGCAGACCCATAGGGGGTGGCAATCAGCCCCAGCATTTT. Translation: CASRPIGGGNQPQHF. This chain links TRBV2 with TRBJ1-5; the D gene is possibly TRBD1 (6 bases). The CDR3 loop spans 15 amino acids. Trimming cost V 6 bases and J 2 bases, with 14 bases left between them. Germline V gene sequence: CDR1 SNHLY, CDR2 FYNNEI.

CDR3 sequence: CASSSDSYSNQPQHF. CDR3 sequence (DNA): TGTGCCAGCAGCTCAGACAGCTATAGCAATCAGCCCCAGCATTTT. J is TRBJ1-5 and V is TRBV6-5; maybe TRBD1 (5 bases). V shed 6 bases and J shed 0 bases, with 12 bases lying between them. The CDR3 is 15 residues long. CDR1 and CDR2 (germline): MNHEY, SVGAGI.

V and J are TRBV11-3 and TRBJ1-4; D is uncertain. Germline V CDR1 and CDR2: SGHNT, YENEEA. Trimming removed 5 bases at V and 4 bases at J, with 17 bases between. CDR3 length equals 16 residues. CDR3 in DNA: TGTGCCAGCAGCCCCCCGGGTAACGAGGGTAATGAAAAACTGTTTTTT. Residues: CASSPPGNEGNEKLFF. Using reference TRBV11-3 and TRBJ1-4 for the parts outside the CDR3, the full variable domain is EAGVVQSPRYKIIEKKQPVAFWCNPISGHNTLYWYLQNLGQGPELLIRYENEEAVDDSQLPKDRFSAERLKGVDSTLKIQPAELGDSAVYLCASSPPGNEGNEKLFFGSGTQLSVL.

The rearrangement joins TRBV19 to TRBJ1-5; weak D call: TRBD1 (6 bases). The V end lost 3 bases, the J end lost 4 bases, and 13 bases lay between the germline ends. CDR3 length equals 15 residues. Germline values: CDR1 LNHDA, CDR2 SQIVND (reference sequence). In nucleotides, the CDR3 is TGTGCCAGTAGTATTAAGGACAGCTATAATCAGCCCCAGCATTTT. The encoded protein is CASSIKDSYNQPQHF.

The chain uses TRBV6-2 or TRBV6-3 and TRBJ1-1; D gene ambiguous. Germline V gene data show CDR1 as MNHEY and CDR2 as SVGEGT. The CDR3 runs to 11 residues. Trimming left V 5 bases short and J 6 bases short, with 7 bases between. CDR3 in amino acids: CASSHSSEAFF. Written as DNA, the CDR3 is TGTGCCAGCAGTCATTCATCTGAAGCTTTCTTT.